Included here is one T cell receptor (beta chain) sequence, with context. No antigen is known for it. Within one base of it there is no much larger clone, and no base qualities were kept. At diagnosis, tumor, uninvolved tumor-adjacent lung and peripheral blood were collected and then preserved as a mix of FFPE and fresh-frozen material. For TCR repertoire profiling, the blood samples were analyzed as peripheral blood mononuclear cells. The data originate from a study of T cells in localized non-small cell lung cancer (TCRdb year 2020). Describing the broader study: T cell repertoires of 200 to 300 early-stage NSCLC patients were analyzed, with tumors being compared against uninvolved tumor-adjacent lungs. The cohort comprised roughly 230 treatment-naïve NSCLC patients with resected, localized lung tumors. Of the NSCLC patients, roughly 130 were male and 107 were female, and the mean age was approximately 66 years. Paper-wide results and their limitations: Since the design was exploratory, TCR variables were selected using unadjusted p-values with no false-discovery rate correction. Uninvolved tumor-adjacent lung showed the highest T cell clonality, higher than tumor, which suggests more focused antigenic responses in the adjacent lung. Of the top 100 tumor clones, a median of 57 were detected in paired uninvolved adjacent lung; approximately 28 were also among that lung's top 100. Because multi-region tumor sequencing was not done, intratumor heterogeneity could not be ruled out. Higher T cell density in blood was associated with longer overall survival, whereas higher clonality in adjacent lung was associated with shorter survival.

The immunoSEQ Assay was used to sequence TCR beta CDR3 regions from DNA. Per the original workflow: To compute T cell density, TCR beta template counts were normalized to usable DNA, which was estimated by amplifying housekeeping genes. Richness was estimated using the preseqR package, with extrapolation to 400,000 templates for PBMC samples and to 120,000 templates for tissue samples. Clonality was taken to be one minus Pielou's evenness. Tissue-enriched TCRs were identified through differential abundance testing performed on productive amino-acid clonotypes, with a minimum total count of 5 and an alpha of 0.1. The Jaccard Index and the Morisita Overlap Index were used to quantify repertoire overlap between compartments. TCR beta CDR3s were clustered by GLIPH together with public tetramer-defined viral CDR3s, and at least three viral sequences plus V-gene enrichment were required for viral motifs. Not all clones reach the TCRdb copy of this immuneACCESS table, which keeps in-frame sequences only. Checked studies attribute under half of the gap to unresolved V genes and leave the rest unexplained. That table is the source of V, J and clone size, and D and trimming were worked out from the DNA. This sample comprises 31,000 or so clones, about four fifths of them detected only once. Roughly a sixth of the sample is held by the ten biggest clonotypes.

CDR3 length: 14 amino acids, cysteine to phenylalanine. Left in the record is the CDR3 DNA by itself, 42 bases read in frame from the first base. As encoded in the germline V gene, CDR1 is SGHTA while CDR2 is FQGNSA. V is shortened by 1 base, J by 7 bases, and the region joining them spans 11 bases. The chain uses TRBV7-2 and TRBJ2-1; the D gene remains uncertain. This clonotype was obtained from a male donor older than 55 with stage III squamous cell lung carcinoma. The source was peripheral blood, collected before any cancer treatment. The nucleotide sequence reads TGTGCCAGCAGCTTAGTGGTAGGGTGGAATGAGCAGTTCTTC. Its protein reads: CASSLVVGWNEQFF.